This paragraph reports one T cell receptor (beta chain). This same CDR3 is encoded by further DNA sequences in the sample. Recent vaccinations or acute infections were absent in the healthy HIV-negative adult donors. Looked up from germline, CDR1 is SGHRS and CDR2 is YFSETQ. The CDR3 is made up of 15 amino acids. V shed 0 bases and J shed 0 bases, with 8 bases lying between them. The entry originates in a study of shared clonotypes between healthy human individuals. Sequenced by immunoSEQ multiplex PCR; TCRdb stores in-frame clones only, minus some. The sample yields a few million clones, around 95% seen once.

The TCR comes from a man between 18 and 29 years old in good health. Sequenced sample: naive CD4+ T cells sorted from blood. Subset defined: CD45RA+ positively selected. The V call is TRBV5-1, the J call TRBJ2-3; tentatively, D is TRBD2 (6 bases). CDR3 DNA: TGCGCCAGCAGCTTGGTAGGGACTAGCACAGATACGCAGTATTTT. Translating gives CASSLVGTSTDTQYF.